The 11 T cell receptor beta chains below all came from one sample that was sequenced in a study of CD4 T cells in relation to SARS-CoV-2 and coronaviruses. The antigens for these receptors are not known. Libraries were prepared by immunoSEQ multiplex PCR; TCRdb keeps only in-frame clonotypes and omits some of them. The sample contains around 16,000 clones, approximately 80% of which appear only once. CD4+ T cells from unexposed donors were obtained before the COVID-19 pandemic (2011-2018). The cells were cultured for 9 to 11 days before CD4+ T cells were isolated. Sequencing was carried out using CD4+ T cells from PBMCs, cultured in vitro. These receptor sequences come from a human donor in good health.

J is TRBJ1-1 and V is TRBV28; TRBD1 matches at 9 bases. Germline CDR1 MDHEN, CDR2 SYDVKM. The CDR3 has 13 residues. The V segment lost 7 bases and the J segment 7 bases; nucleotides outside the gene matches: 7. In DNA, the CDR3 is TGTGCCAGCACCGGGGACAGGGATGGTGAAGCTTTCTTT. Residues: CASTGDRDGEAFF.

This sequence joins TRBV5-1 and TRBJ1-5, with D maybe TRBD1 (5 bases). Germline assignment: CDR1 SGHRS and CDR2 YFSETQ. The V gene lost 0 bases and the J gene lost 5 bases, with 9 bases spanning the gap. The CDR3 is made up of 14 amino acids. CDR3 sequence (DNA): TGCGCCAGCAGCTTGGCCGCGGGGGATCAGCCCCAGCATTTT. Its protein is CASSLAAGDQPQHF.

The rearrangement links TRBV5-1 to TRBJ1-4; D is unclear. Germline loops: CDR1 SGHRS, CDR2 YFSETQ. The CDR3 runs to 17 residues. Trimming shortened V by 0 bases and J by 2 bases, and 14 bases separated the two germline ends. CDR3 loop: CASSLAGVGLTNEKLFF. The CDR3 DNA is TGCGCCAGCAGCTTGGCTGGGGTAGGGTTGACTAATGAAAAACTGTTTTTT.

This clone was observed a handful of times. The V call is TRBV3-1 (or the pseudogene TRBV3-2), the J call TRBJ2-7, with D perhaps TRBD2 (5 bases). The CDR3 loop spans 14 amino acids. Germline CDR1 reads LGHDT; CDR2 reads YNNKEL (reference sequence). V was pared by 0 bases and J by 1 base, with 7 bases between. The CDR3 loop is CASSQEPGSYEQYF. The CDR3 bases are TGTGCCAGCAGCCAAGAACCGGGGTCCTACGAGCAGTACTTC.

This chain links TRBV5-1 with TRBJ2-2; D not certain. Germline V gene sequence: CDR1 SGHRS, CDR2 YFSETQ. The CDR3 sequence is 17 residues long. V was trimmed by 2 bases and J by 1 base, leaving 15 bases between them. The CDR3 region is CASSFVMRTLNTGELFF. The DNA of the CDR3 is TGCGCCAGCAGCTTCGTGATGCGGACCTTGAACACCGGGGAGCTGTTTTTT.

CDR3 protein: CASSKDRQPQHF. In DNA form, the CDR3 reads TGTGCCAGCAGTAAAGACCGACAGCCCCAGCATTTT. The chain links TRBV12-3 or TRBV12-4 to TRBJ1-5; D ambiguous. The CDR3 consists of 12 residues. Trimming removed 5 bases from V and 7 bases from J, with 9 bases in between.

The rearrangement joins TRBV6-6 to TRBJ1-2; 8 nucleotides line up with TRBD1. Trimming removed 6 bases from V and 4 bases from J; junction bases left unmatched: 7. The length of the CDR3 is 14 residues. In germline, CDR1 is MNHNY, CDR2 SVGAGI (reference sequence). CDR3 nucleotide sequence: TGTGCCAGCAGCACCGGACAGGGAAGCTATGGCTACACCTTC. This translates into CASSTGQGSYGYTF.

The chain joins TRBV5-1 to TRBJ2-3; TRBD1 matches at 7 bases. Losses at the gene ends were 3 bases for V and 2 bases for J; bases not matched to a gene: 3. Germline CDR1 is SGHRS and CDR2 is YFSETQ. The CDR3 runs 14 residues. This CDR3 is CASSSGQTTDTQYF. The DNA of the CDR3 is TGCGCCAGCAGCTCGGGACAGACCACAGATACGCAGTATTTT.

In its sample, this clone was seen a few times. This chain uses TRBV2 with TRBJ2-7; the match to TRBD2 covers 11 bases. Trimming at V came to 6 bases and at J to 7 bases, leaving 5 bases not matched to a gene. Per the germline V gene, CDR1 is SNHLY and CDR2 is FYNNEI. The CDR3 consists of 13 residues. This CDR3 reads CASSIAGGGEQYF. CDR3 bases: TGTGCCAGCAGCATAGCGGGAGGGGGTGAGCAGTACTTC.

The V gene is TRBV7-3, the J gene TRBJ2-4, with TRBD2 matching 9 bases. Germline CDR1 is SGHTA and CDR2 is FQGTGA. V was clipped by 4 bases and J by 5 bases; unmatched bases: 9. The CDR3 is 16 amino acids. Here the CDR3 reads CASSSGLAINENIQYF. CDR3 DNA: TGTGCCAGCAGCTCCGGACTAGCGATTAACGAAAACATTCAGTACTTC.

The table lists this clone with a few counts. The CDR3 spells CASSRTGEDQPQHF. The CDR3 DNA is TGTGCCAGCAGTAGGACAGGGGAGGATCAGCCCCAGCATTTT. The chain combines TRBV2 with TRBJ1-5; TRBD1 aligns across 9 bases. The CDR3 sequence is 14 residues long. Germline V gene lookup returns CDR1 SNHLY and CDR2 FYNNEI. V trimming: 5 bases; J trimming: 5 bases; junction bases outside the gene matches: 4.